The 27 T cell receptor beta chains in this list originate from one sample, sequenced in a study of CD8+CD57+ T cells in acquired aplastic anemia. Genomic DNA served as template for TCR beta VDJ and CDR3 profiling. TCRdb reanalysed the reads using MiXCR and keeps one entry per CDR3 protein. The repertoire holds fewer than 200,000 distinct CDR3 sequences, with 60% to 70% as singletons. The specimen sequenced was sorted CD4+, CD8+, or CD8+CD57+ T cells (not recorded which) from PBMCs. The receptors originated from a human donor in good health.

The genes are TRBV5-4 and TRBJ2-5, with a tentative D call TRBD2 (6 bases). Germline CDR1 SGHNT, CDR2 YYREEE (reference sequence). This CDR3 contains 16 residues. The V end was cut by 4 bases, the J end by 3 bases, with 19 bases between. The CDR3 here is CASSPRGGQSKETQYF. CDR3 nucleotide sequence: TGTGCCAGCAGCCCCCGTGGAGGGCAGTCAAAAGAGACCCAGTACTTC. Drawing the rest from reference TRBV5-4 and TRBJ2-5, the complete variable domain is ETGVTQSPTHLIKTRGQQVTLRCSSQSGHNTVSWYQQALGQGPQFIFQYYREEENGRGNFPPRFSGLQFPNYSSELNVNALELDDSALYLCASSPRGGQSKETQYFGPGTRLLVL.

In this sample, this clonotype turned up many times. V is TRBV7-9 and J is TRBJ2-2; D may be TRBD2 (6 bases). V was trimmed by 3 bases and J by 3 bases, leaving 14 bases between them. This CDR3 is 16 amino acids long. Germline V lookup: CDR1 SEHNR, CDR2 FQNEAQ (reference sequence). The CDR3 region has the DNA TGTGCCAGCAGCTTTCCGGGGCTAGCGCACACCGGGGAGCTGTTTTTT. Translated, it gives CASSFPGLAHTGELFF.

This clonotype was seen once. Here the CDR3 reads CASSSPGRLSSGANVLTF. CDR3 bases: TGTGCCAGCAGTTCCCCGGGGAGACTGAGCTCTGGGGCCAACGTCCTGACTTTC. The chain joins TRBV12-3 or TRBV12-4 to TRBJ2-6, with D tentatively TRBD2 (5 bases). The CDR3 runs 18 residues. V was clipped by 4 bases and J by 0 bases, with 16 bases between them.

The V and J genes are TRBV7-2 and TRBJ2-7, with TRBD1 matching 9 bases. Per the germline V gene, CDR1 is SGHTA and CDR2 is FQGNSA. Losses at the gene ends were 6 bases for V and 5 bases for J; bases not matched to a gene: 8. There are 14 residues in the CDR3. CDR3 sequence: CASSSTGGFDEQYF. Written as DNA, the CDR3 is TGTGCCAGCAGTTCGACAGGGGGGTTCGACGAGCAGTACTTC.

The chain employs TRBV7-9 and TRBJ2-3; 9 bases match TRBD2. J gave up 5 bases and V 5 bases, and 8 bases lay outside the gene matches. The length of the CDR3 is 15 residues. Germline CDR1 reads SEHNR; CDR2 reads FQNEAQ (reference sequence). CDR3 in amino acids: CASSDRGGAGDTQYF. The CDR3 DNA reads TGTGCCAGCAGCGACCGCGGGGGGGCGGGAGATACGCAGTATTTT.

V is TRBV5-4 and J is TRBJ2-7; a weak D match, TRBD1 (6 bases). The germline CDR1 and CDR2 sequences are SGHNT and YYREEE (reference sequence). Between the trimmed V and J ends, which lost 7 bases and 3 bases, there was a span of 11 bases. The CDR3 is 12 residues long. The CDR3 nucleotides are TGTGCCAGCGCCGTGGACAGCTACGAGCAGTACTTC. Translation: CASAVDSYEQYF.

The chain is built from TRBV19 and TRBJ2-7, with D uncertain. Trimming took off 2 bases at V and 3 bases at J, with 11 bases between the two ends. The length of the CDR3 is 14 residues. Germline V gene lookup returns CDR1 LNHDA and CDR2 SQIVND (reference sequence). CDR3 sequence reads: CASSIRLSSYEQYF. Written as DNA, the CDR3 is TGTGCCAGTAGTATACGGTTGAGCAGCTACGAGCAGTACTTC.

J is TRBJ2-7 and V is TRBV12-3 or TRBV12-4; TRBD1 matches 9 bases. The CDR3 totals 15 residues. J gave up 4 bases and V 5 bases, and 9 bases lay outside the gene matches. CDR3 bases: TGTGCCAGCAGTACTCTAGACAGGGGGGATTACGAGCAGTACTTC. Its translation is CASSTLDRGDYEQYF.

The sample holds many counts of this clonotype. The CDR3 nucleotides read TGTGCCAGCAGGCCTCGGTCGGGTGGGGCCATCAATGAGCAGTTCTTC. Its protein product is CASRPRSGGAINEQFF. V and J are TRBV6-2 or TRBV6-3 and TRBJ2-1, with D maybe TRBD1 (5 bases). Germline-derived CDR1 and CDR2 are MNHEY and SVGEGT. The CDR3 totals 16 residues. Trimming pared 6 bases from V and 6 bases from J, leaving 21 bases between.

The genes are TRBV5-1 and TRBJ2-7; TRBD1 aligns across 9 bases. Germline V gene data show CDR1 as SGHRS and CDR2 as YFSETQ. The CDR3 is 15 residues long. The V segment lost 0 bases and the J segment 7 bases; nucleotides outside the gene matches: 8. The CDR3 here is CASSLGTGVAGEQYF. In DNA form, the CDR3 reads TGCGCCAGCAGCTTGGGGACAGGGGTTGCGGGAGAGCAGTACTTC.

This clonotype was counted a few times. This chain uses TRBV15 with TRBJ1-3; D gene ambiguous. V shed 3 bases and J shed 0 bases, with 12 bases lying between them. Germline CDR1 and CDR2: LNHNV and YYDKDF (reference sequence). The CDR3 spans 16 residues. The CDR3 bases are TGTGCCACCAGCAGGCTCGGGTGGAGCTCTGGAAACACCATATATTTT. Its protein is CATSRLGWSSGNTIYF.

The J gene is TRBJ1-1, the V gene TRBV7-3; 7 nucleotides match TRBD1. Unmatched junction bases numbered 9, after V lost 5 bases and J lost 0 bases. This CDR3 is built from 16 residues. The germline gives CDR1 SGHTA, CDR2 FQGTGA. The CDR3 DNA sequence: TGTGCCAGCAGCCGCCGGGACAGCGGAATGAACACTGAAGCTTTCTTT. Amino acids: CASSRRDSGMNTEAFF. Complete variable domain (other parts from reference TRBV7-3 and TRBJ1-1): GAGVSQTPSNKVTEKGKYVELRCDPISGHTALYWYRQSLGQGPEFLIYFQGTGAADDSGLPNDRFFAVRPEGSVSTLKIQRTERGDSAVYLCASSRRDSGMNTEAFFGQGTRLTVV.

This rearrangement joins TRBV24-1 to TRBJ2-3; TRBD2 aligns across 7 bases. Germline loops: CDR1 KGHDR, CDR2 SFDVKD. V trimming: 4 bases; J trimming: 0 bases; junction bases outside the gene matches: 9. This CDR3 region has 17 residues. CDR3 loop: CATSDFLSSGSTDTQYF. The CDR3 DNA sequence: TGTGCCACCAGTGACTTCCTCTCTAGCGGAAGCACAGATACGCAGTATTTT.

The chain joins TRBV10-3 to TRBJ1-1; 7 bases align to TRBD1. CDR1 and CDR2 from the germline V gene are ENHRY and SYGVKD. After removal of 11 bases from V and 0 bases from J, the junction contained 6 bases not matched to a gene. This CDR3 contains 13 residues. CDR3 amino acids: CAVEGGLNTEAFF. In DNA form, the CDR3 reads TGTGCCGTCGAAGGGGGCCTGAACACTGAAGCTTTCTTT.

The J gene is TRBJ1-5, the V gene TRBV5-6, with D perhaps matching TRBD1 (5 bases). Trimming cost V 4 bases and J 4 bases, with 9 bases left between them. CDR3 length: 13 amino acids. Germline V gives CDR1 SGHDT, CDR2 YYEEEE. In nucleotides, the CDR3 is TGTGCCAGCAGCCGCGACAGAAATCAGCCCCAGCATTTT. Translation: CASSRDRNQPQHF.

A single count supports this clonotype. Germline is not matched at one junction end, which may reflect a read error. The chain combines TRBV7-2 with TRBJ2-3; no clear D. The CDR3 contains 12 residues. CDR1 and CDR2 (germline): SGHTA, FQGNSA. In DNA, the CDR3 is TGTGCCAGCAGCACAGTGGCAGATACGCAGTATTTC. Translation gives CASSTVADTQYF.

The V and J genes are TRBV19 and TRBJ2-5, with D unclear. Germline V gives CDR1 LNHDA, CDR2 SQIVND (reference sequence). Trimming cost V 7 bases and J 5 bases, with 11 bases left between them. CDR3 length: 12 residues. The CDR3 DNA reads as TGTGCCAGTACCGGAACCGGGGAGACCCAGTACTTC. Amino acids: CASTGTGETQYF.

CDR3 in DNA: TGTGCCAGCAGTGGAAGACAGGGGAGCTCCTACAATGAGCAGTTCTTC. The encoded protein is CASSGRQGSSYNEQFF. This chain joins TRBV6-1 and TRBJ2-1; 8 bases match TRBD1. CDR3 length: 16 amino acids. Germline V gene data show CDR1 as MNHNS and CDR2 as SASEGT. J was trimmed by 0 bases and V by 4 bases; bases with no gene match: 5.

This clonotype was seen ten or more times. The chain employs TRBV25-1 and TRBJ2-1, with TRBD2 identical over 8 bases. The CDR3 runs 19 residues. The V and J ends lost 3 bases and 0 bases, in that order; junction bases with no gene match: 13. Per the germline V gene, CDR1 is MGHDK and CDR2 is SYGVNS. CDR3 coding DNA: TGTGCCAGCAGTGACGCCACCTCAAGCGGGAGAGTCTCCTACAATGAGCAGTTCTTC. This sequence encodes CASSDATSSGRVSYNEQFF.

The chain couples TRBV2 to TRBJ2-1; 10 bases align to TRBD1. Germline trimming cut 6 bases from V and 3 bases from J; bases unmatched to any gene: 5. Germline CDR1 SNHLY, CDR2 FYNNEI. The CDR3 spans 15 residues. CDR3 protein: CASRFGQGVYNEQFF. CDR3 nucleotides: TGTGCCAGCAGATTTGGACAGGGGGTCTACAATGAGCAGTTCTTC.

This chain joins TRBV7-3 and TRBJ1-6; D unclear. V was trimmed by 3 bases and J by 5 bases, leaving 11 bases between them. This CDR3 spans 15 amino acids. Germline V gene data show CDR1 as SGHTA and CDR2 as FQGTGA. CDR3 DNA: TGTGCCAGCAGCTTTGACTTTGACAATAATTCACCCCTCCACTTT. Translating gives CASSFDFDNNSPLHF.

V usage is TRBV19 and J usage is TRBJ2-7; 10 positions agree with TRBD1. The junction had 3 bases not matched to a gene; V was cut back by 7 bases and J by 3 bases. Germline V gene sequence: CDR1 LNHDA, CDR2 SQIVND (reference sequence). The CDR3 runs 13 residues. The CDR3 region has the DNA TGTGCCAGTACCGGGACAGGGGTCTACGAGCAGTACTTC. It translates to CASTGTGVYEQYF.

The V gene is TRBV4-1, the J gene TRBJ2-3, with D possibly matching TRBD2 (6 bases). Per the germline V gene, CDR1 is MGHRA and CDR2 is YSYEKL. The CDR3 consists of 17 residues. Trimming pared 1 base from V and 2 bases from J, leaving 16 bases between. CDR3 loop: CASSQGTGGKITDTQYF. Here the CDR3 DNA reads TGCGCCAGCAGCCAAGGTACCGGGGGTAAGATCACAGATACGCAGTATTTT.

The chain couples TRBV20-1 to TRBJ2-3; D unresolved. Looked up from germline, CDR1 is DFQATT and CDR2 is SNEGSKA (reference sequence). Trimming cost V 3 bases and J 3 bases, with 7 bases left between them. This CDR3 comprises 12 residues. This CDR3 reads CSASMATDTQYF. DNA of the CDR3: TGCAGTGCTAGTATGGCTACAGATACGCAGTATTTT.

This chain links TRBV20-1 with TRBJ1-1; TRBD1 matches 8 bases. V was pared by 3 bases and J by 3 bases, with 6 bases of the junction left unmatched. There are 14 residues in the CDR3. Germline loops: CDR1 DFQATT, CDR2 SNEGSKA (reference sequence). CDR3 residues: CSARVPQGDTEAFF. CDR3 in DNA: TGCAGTGCTAGGGTCCCACAGGGGGACACTGAAGCTTTCTTT.

This clonotype showed up many times. CDR3 DNA sequence: TGTGCCAGCAGCTTAGCGGGGACACCACTGGAGCAGTACTTC. Its protein is CASSLAGTPLEQYF. The chain has TRBV7-2 and TRBJ2-7, with D possibly being TRBD1 (6 bases). Germline-derived CDR1 and CDR2 are SGHTA and FQGNSA. Trimming removed 0 bases at V and 7 bases at J, with 13 bases between. The CDR3 is made up of 14 amino acids.

V is TRBV7-9 and J is TRBJ2-7; 7 nucleotides agree with TRBD1. J lost 5 bases, V lost 9 bases, and 7 bases had no gene match. The germline gives CDR1 SEHNR, CDR2 FQNEAQ (reference sequence). The CDR3 extends over 12 amino acids. The CDR3 reads CASKTGRDEQYF. CDR3 coding DNA: TGTGCCAGTAAGACAGGGCGCGACGAGCAGTACTTC. The variable domain in full, with the rest retrieved from reference TRBV7-9 and TRBJ2-7, is DTGVSQNPRHKITKRGQNVTFRCDPISEHNRLYWYRQTLGQGPEFLTYFQNEAQLEKSRLLSDRFSAERPKGSFSTLEIQRTEQGDSAMYLCASKTGRDEQYFGPGTRLTVT.